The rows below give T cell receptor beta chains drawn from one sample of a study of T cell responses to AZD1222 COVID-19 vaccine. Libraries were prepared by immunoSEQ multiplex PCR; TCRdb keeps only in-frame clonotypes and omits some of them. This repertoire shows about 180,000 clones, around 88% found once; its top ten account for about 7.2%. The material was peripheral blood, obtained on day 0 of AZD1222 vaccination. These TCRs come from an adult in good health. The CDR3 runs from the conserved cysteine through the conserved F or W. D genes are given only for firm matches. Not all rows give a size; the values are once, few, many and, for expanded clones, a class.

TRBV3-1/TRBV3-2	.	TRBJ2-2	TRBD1	CASSPTRQGAFTGELFF	TGTGCCAGCAGCCCAACAAGACAGGGGGCTTTCACCGGGGAGCTGTTTTTT
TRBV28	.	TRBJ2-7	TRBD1	CASSTGTGEINEQYF	TGTGCCAGCAGCACCGGGACAGGGGAAATCAACGAGCAGTACTTC
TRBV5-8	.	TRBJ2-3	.	CASSSYRALTDTQYF	TGTGCCAGCAGCTCCTACAGGGCCCTCACAGATACGCAGTATTTT
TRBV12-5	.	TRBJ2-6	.	CASGFGDAGANVLTF	TGTGCTAGTGGTTTCGGGGATGCTGGGGCCAACGTCCTGACTTTC
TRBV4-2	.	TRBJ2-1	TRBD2	CASSPSGGGAHEQFF	TGTGCCAGCAGCCCCTCCGGCGGGGGGGCCCATGAGCAGTTCTTC
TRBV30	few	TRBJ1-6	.	CAGTNSVNSPLHF	TGTGCCGGAACGAACAGTGTTAATTCACCCCTCCACTTT
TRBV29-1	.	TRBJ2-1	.	CSVAGYLNNEQFF	TGCAGCGTCGCAGGGTATCTGAACAATGAGCAGTTCTTC
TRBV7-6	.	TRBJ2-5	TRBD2	CASSRGGGGHQETQYF	TGTGCCAGCAGCCGAGGCGGCGGGGGACACCAAGAGACCCAGTACTTC
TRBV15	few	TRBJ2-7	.	CATGTNYEQYF	TGTGCCACCGGCACCAACTACGAGCAGTACTTC
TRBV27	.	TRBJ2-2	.	CASSPVPLGELFF	TGTGCCAGCAGTCCAGTCCCGCTCGGGGAGCTGTTTTTT
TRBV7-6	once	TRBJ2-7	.	CASSLADSYEQYF	TGTGCCAGCAGCTTAGCGGACTCCTACGAGCAGTACTTC
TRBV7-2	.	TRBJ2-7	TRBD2	CASSLYPPGGSGPYEQYF	TGTGCCAGCAGCTTATACCCCCCGGGGGGTAGCGGCCCCTACGAGCAGTACTTC
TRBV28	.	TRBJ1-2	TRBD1	CASRQPTGGNYGYTF	TGTGCCAGCAGACAACCTACAGGGGGCAACTATGGCTACACCTTC
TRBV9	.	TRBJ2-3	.	CASSVDPRSTDTQYF	TGTGCCAGCAGCGTCGATCCTAGGAGCACAGATACGCAGTATTTT
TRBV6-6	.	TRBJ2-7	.	CASSPRTDSYEQYF	TGTGCCAGCAGTCCCCGGACAGACTCCTACGAGCAGTACTTC
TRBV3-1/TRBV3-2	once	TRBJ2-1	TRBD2	CASSPRGSGGQNEQFF	TGTGCCAGCAGCCCCCGGGGGAGCGGGGGGCAGAATGAGCAGTTCTTC
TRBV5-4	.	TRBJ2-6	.	CASSPATGSSGANVLTF	TGTGCCAGCAGCCCTGCGACGGGATCCTCTGGGGCCAACGTCCTGACTTTC
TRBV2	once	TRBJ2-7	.	CASSERFGQYF	TGTGCCAGCAGTGAAAGGTTTGGGCAGTACTTC
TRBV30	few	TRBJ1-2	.	CAWNRDTRGYTF	TGTGCCTGGAATCGGGACACCAGGGGCTACACCTTC
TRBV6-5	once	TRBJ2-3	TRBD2	CASKIAGASTDTQYF	TGTGCCAGCAAAATAGCGGGGGCGTCCACAGATACGCAGTATTTT